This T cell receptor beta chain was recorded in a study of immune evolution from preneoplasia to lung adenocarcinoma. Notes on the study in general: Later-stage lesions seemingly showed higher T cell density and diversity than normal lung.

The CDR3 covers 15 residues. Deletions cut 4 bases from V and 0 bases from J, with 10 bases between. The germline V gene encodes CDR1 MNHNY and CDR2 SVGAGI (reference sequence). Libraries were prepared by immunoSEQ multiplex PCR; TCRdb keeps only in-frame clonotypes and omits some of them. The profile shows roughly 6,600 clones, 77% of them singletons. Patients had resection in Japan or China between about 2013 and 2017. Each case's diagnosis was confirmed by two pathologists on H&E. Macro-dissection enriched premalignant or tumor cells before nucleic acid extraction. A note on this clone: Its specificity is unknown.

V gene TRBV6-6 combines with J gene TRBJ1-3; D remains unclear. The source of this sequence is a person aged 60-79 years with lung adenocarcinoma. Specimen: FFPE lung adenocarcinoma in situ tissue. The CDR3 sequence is CASSLNRFSGNTIYF. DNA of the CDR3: TGTGCCAGCAGTTTGAACCGATTCTCTGGAAACACCATATATTTT.